This TCR beta chain was documented in a study of T cells in Graves' hyperthyroidism and ophthalmopathy. The investigators amplified TCR beta CDR3 regions from RNA transcripts. Researchers ran a first-round RT-PCR on the TCR CDR3 using the HTBI primer set. TCRdb re-analysed the multiplex PCR reads in MiXCR, keeping a single row per CDR3 protein. Altogether 500,000 to 750,000 distinct CDR3 sequences are present, roughly 14% being singletons, with the ten largest covering roughly 7.3%. This clonotype was detected a few times. Germline V gene lookup returns CDR1 SGDLS and CDR2 YYNGEE. The CDR3 consists of 15 residues. Trimming shortened V by 3 bases and J by 0 bases, and 10 bases separated the two germline ends.

Sequenced material: blood. The receptor's source is a woman between 25 and 40 years old with Graves' hyperthyroidism. V gene TRBV9 combines with J gene TRBJ1-3; possibly TRBD1 for D (6 bases). The CDR3 region is CASSDTGSSGNTIYF. In DNA, the CDR3 is TGTGCCAGCAGCGATACAGGGAGCTCTGGAAACACCATATATTTT.